A single sample gave rise to the 5 T cell receptor beta chains below, sequenced in a study of immune evolution from preneoplasia to lung adenocarcinoma. Only in-frame clones appear in the TCRdb table, and some are missing; sequencing was by immunoSEQ multiplex PCR. The sample consists of 14,000 to 15,000 clones, 81% of them appearing once. The sequencing sample was made of FFPE minimally invasive lung adenocarcinoma tissue. These receptors came from a person between 60 and 80 years old with lung adenocarcinoma.

V usage is TRBV28 and J usage is TRBJ1-1; 7 bases fit TRBD1. The CDR3 covers 13 residues. Germline V gene lookup returns CDR1 MDHEN and CDR2 SYDVKM. V lost 9 bases and J lost 0; bases outside the gene matches: 4. CDR3 coding DNA: TGTGCCAGTAGGGGGCCAATGAACACTGAAGCTTTCTTT. Translated: CASRGPMNTEAFF.

This clone appeared once. This chain connects TRBV29-1 to TRBJ2-3; a weak D match, TRBD1 (5 bases). CDR1 is SQVTM and CDR2 is ANQGSEA in the germline V gene. The ends were cut back, 1 base at V and 2 bases at J, with 10 bases in the middle. This CDR3 is 14 amino acids long. The CDR3 loop is CSVEGGPYTDTQYF. CDR3 nucleotide sequence: TGCAGCGTTGAAGGGGGCCCATACACAGATACGCAGTATTTT.

The chain has TRBV2 and TRBJ1-1, with 7 nucleotides matching TRBD1. V trimming: 4 bases; J trimming: 0 bases; junction bases outside the gene matches: 2. Germline V CDR1 and CDR2: SNHLY, FYNNEI. CDR3 size: 14 residues. CDR3 region: CASSVGQVNTEAFF. CDR3 DNA sequence: TGTGCCAGCAGTGTAGGACAGGTGAACACTGAAGCTTTCTTT.

For this clone: A junction boundary mismatches the germline segment, possibly from a read error. As DNA, the CDR3 is TGTGCCAGCAGCCTAGCGGGAGGGGTCTACGAGCAGTACTTC. Protein sequence: CASSLAGGVYEQYF. The chain employs TRBV7-2 and TRBJ2-7, with TRBD2 matching 12 bases. CDR3 length equals 14 residues. Germline assignment: CDR1 SGHTA and CDR2 FQGNSA. Full variable domain (rest looked up from reference TRBV7-2 and TRBJ2-7): GAGVSQSPSNKVTEKGKDVELRCDPISGHTALYWYRQSLGQGLEFLIYFQGNSAPDKSGLPSDRFSAERTGGSVSTLTIQRTQQEDSAVYLCASSLAGGVYEQYFGPGTRLTVT.

The genes are TRBV6-6 and TRBJ2-7; the D call may be TRBD1 or TRBD2 (6 bases each). From germline, CDR1 is MNHNY and CDR2 SVGAGI (reference sequence). CDR3 length: 14 residues. The germline V and J ends were trimmed by 2 bases and 6 bases, with 14 bases remaining between them. The chain's CDR3 is CASSYRTGALEQYF. CDR3 coding DNA: TGTGCCAGCAGTTACCGAACGGGGGCGCTCGAGCAGTACTTC.